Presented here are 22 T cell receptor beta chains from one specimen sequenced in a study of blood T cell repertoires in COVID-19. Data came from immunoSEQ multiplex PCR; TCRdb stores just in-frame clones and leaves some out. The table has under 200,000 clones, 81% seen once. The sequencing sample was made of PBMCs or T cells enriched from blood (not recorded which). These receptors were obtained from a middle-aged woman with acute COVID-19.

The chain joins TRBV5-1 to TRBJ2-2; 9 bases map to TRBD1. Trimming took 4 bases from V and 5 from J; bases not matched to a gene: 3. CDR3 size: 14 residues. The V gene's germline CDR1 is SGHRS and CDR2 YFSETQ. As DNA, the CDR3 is TGCGCCAGCAGCGCGGGACAGGGTACCGGGGAGCTGTTTTTT. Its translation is CASSAGQGTGELFF.

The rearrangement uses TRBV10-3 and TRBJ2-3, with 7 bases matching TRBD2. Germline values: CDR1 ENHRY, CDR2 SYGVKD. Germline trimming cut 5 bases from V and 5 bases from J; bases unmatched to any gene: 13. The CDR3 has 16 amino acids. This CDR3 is CAISRQPGGGRDTQYF. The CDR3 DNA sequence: TGTGCCATCAGTCGGCAACCGGGAGGCGGAAGAGATACGCAGTATTTT.

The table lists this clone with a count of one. The CDR3 protein is CASRLAGGHPQTSLVSYNEQFF. The CDR3 region has the DNA TGCGCCAGCAGATTAGCGGGAGGGCATCCGCAGACTTCATTGGTTTCCTACAATGAGCAGTTCTTC. The gene calls are TRBV5-1 and TRBJ2-1, with TRBD2 identical over 11 bases. CDR3 size: 22 residues. The germline gives CDR1 SGHRS, CDR2 YFSETQ. V was clipped by 5 bases and J by 1 base; unmatched bases: 23.

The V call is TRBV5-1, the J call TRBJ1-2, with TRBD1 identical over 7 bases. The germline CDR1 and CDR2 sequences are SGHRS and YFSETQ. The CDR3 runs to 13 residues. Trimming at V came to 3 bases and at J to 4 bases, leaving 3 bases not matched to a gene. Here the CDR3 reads CASSSGTAYGYTF. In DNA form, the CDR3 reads TGCGCCAGCAGCTCCGGGACAGCCTATGGCTACACCTTC.

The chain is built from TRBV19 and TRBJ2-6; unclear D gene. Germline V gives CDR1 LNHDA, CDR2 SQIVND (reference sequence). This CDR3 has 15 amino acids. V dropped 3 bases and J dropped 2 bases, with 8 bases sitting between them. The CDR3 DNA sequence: TGTGCCAGTAGTATGGTGGAGACTGGGGCCAACGTCCTGACTTTC. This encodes CASSMVETGANVLTF. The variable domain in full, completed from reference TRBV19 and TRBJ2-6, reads DGGITQSPKYLFRKEGQNVTLSCEQNLNHDAMYWYRQDPGQGLRLIYYSQIVNDFQKGDIAEGYSVSREKKESFPLTVTSAQKNPTAFYLCASSMVETGANVLTFGAGSRLTVL.

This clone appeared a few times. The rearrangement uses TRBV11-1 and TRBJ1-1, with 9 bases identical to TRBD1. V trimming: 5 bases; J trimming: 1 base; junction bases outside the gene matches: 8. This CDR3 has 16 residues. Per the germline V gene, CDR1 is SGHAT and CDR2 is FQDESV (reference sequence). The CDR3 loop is CASSLGQGRRNTEAFF. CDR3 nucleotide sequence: TGTGCCAGCAGCCTGGGACAGGGAAGGAGGAACACTGAAGCTTTCTTT.

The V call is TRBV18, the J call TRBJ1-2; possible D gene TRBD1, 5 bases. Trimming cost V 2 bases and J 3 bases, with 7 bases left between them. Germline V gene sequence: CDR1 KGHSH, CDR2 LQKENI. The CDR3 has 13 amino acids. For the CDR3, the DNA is TGTGCCAGCTCACCATCCAGGGACTATGGCTACACCTTC. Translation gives CASSPSRDYGYTF.

The CDR3 DNA reads TGTGCCAGCAGCCAGTTCAGCGCTGAAGCTTTCTTT. Translation: CASSQFSAEAFF. This sequence joins TRBV12-3 or TRBV12-4 and TRBJ1-1; D remains unclear. Between the trimmed V and J ends, which lost 6 bases and 6 bases, there was a span of 11 bases. CDR3 length equals 12 residues.

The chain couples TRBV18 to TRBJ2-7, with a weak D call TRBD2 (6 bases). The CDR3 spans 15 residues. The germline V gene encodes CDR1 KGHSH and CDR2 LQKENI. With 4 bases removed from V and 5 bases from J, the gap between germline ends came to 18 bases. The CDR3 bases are TGTGCCAGCTCACAAGGGACTGCAGGATACAACGAGCAGTACTTC. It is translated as CASSQGTAGYNEQYF.

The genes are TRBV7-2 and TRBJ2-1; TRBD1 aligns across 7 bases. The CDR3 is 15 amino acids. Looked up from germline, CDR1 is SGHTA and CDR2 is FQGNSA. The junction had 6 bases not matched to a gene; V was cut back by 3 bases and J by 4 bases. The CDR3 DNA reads TGTGCCAGCAGCTTCTCCGGGACAGTGTACAATGAGCAGTTCTTC. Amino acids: CASSFSGTVYNEQFF. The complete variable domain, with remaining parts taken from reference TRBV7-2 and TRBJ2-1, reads GAGVSQSPSNKVTEKGKDVELRCDPISGHTALYWYRQSLGQGLEFLIYFQGNSAPDKSGLPSDRFSAERTGGSVSTLTIQRTQQEDSAVYLCASSFSGTVYNEQFFGPGTRLTVL.

CDR3 residues: CASSTRGLLSSYNEQFF. For the CDR3, the DNA is TGTGCCAGCAGTACCCGAGGACTACTCAGCTCCTACAATGAGCAGTTCTTC. This chain uses TRBV6-2 or TRBV6-3 with TRBJ2-1; tentatively, D is TRBD2 (6 bases). CDR3 length: 17 amino acids. Germline assignment: CDR1 MNHEY and CDR2 SVGEGT. V lost 5 bases to trimming and J lost 0 bases, with 17 bases between them.

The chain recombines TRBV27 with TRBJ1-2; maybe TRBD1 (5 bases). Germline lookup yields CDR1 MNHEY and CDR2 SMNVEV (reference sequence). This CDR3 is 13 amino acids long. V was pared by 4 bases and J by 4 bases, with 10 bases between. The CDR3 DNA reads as TGTGCCAGCAGTTCCAGGGTAGGCTATGGCTACACCTTC. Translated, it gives CASSSRVGYGYTF.

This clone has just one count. The CDR3 nucleotides read TGTGCCAGCTCACGACAGGGGGCTTACGAGCAGTACTTC. Translating gives CASSRQGAYEQYF. The chain links TRBV18 to TRBJ2-7, with 10 bases that match TRBD1. V shed 4 bases and J 4 bases; nucleotides not matched to a gene: 1. The CDR3 consists of 13 residues. The V gene's germline CDR1 is KGHSH and CDR2 LQKENI.

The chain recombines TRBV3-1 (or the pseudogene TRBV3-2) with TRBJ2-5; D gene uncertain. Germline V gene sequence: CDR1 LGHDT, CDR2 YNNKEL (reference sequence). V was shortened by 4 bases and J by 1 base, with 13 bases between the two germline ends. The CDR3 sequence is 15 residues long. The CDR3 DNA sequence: TGTGCCAGCAGCCCGAAATCGACATTCCAAGAGACCCAGTACTTC. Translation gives CASSPKSTFQETQYF.

This CDR3 reads CASTGTSGSDTDTQYF. CDR3 bases: TGTGCCAGCACCGGGACTAGCGGGAGTGACACAGATACGCAGTATTTT. The chain has TRBV6-6 and TRBJ2-3; TRBD2 aligns across 14 bases. Germline lookup yields CDR1 MNHNY and CDR2 SVGAGI (reference sequence). The ends lost 7 bases at V and 2 bases at J; junction bases unmatched: 5. This CDR3 region has 16 residues.

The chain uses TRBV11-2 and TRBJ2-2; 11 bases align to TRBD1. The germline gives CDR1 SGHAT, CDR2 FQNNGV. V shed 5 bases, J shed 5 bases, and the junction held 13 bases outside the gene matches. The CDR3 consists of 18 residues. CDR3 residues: CASSPRTGGSLGTGELFF. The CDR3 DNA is TGTGCCAGCAGCCCGAGGACAGGGGGCTCCCTTGGGACCGGGGAGCTGTTTTTT.

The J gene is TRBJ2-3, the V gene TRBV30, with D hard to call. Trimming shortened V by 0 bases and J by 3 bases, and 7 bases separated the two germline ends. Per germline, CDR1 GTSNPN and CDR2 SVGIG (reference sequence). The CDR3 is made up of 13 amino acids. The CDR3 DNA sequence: TGTGCCTGGAGTGTATTAGTTACAGATACGCAGTATTTT. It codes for CAWSVLVTDTQYF.

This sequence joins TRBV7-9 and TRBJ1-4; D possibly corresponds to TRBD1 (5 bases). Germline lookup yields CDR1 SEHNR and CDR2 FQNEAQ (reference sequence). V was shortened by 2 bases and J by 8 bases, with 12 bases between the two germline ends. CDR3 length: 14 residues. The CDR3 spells CASSLTGLGEKLFF. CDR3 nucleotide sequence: TGTGCCAGCAGCTTAACAGGTCTAGGAGAAAAACTGTTTTTT.

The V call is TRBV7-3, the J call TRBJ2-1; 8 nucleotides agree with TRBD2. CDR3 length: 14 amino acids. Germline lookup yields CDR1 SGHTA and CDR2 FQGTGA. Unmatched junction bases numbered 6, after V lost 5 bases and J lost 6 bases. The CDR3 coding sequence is TGTGCCAGCAGCCCAGGGACTAGTCGCAATGAGCAGTTCTTC. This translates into CASSPGTSRNEQFF. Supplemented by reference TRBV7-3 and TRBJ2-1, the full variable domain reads GAGVSQTPSNKVTEKGKYVELRCDPISGHTALYWYRQSLGQGPEFLIYFQGTGAADDSGLPNDRFFAVRPEGSVSTLKIQRTERGDSAVYLCASSPGTSRNEQFFGPGTRLTVL.

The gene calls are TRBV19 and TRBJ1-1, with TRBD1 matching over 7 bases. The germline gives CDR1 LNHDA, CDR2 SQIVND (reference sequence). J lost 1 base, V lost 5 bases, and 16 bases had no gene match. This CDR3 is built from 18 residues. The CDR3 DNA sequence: TGTGCCAGTAGTCCTACGAAATACAGGGGACGGCGGAACACTGAAGCTTTCTTT. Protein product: CASSPTKYRGRRNTEAFF.

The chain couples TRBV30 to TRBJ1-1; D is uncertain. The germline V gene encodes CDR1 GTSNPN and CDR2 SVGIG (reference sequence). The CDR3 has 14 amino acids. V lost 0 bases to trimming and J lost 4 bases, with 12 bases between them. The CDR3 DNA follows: TGTGCCTGGAGTGTAACGGTATCCGGCACTGAAGCTTTCTTT. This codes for CAWSVTVSGTEAFF.

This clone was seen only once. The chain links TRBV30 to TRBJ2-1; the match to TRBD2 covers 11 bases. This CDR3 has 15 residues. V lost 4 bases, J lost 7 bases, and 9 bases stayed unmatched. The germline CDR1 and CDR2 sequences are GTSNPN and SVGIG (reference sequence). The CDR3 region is CAWISGTSGRNEQFF. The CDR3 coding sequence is TGTGCCTGGATCTCGGGGACTAGCGGTAGGAATGAGCAGTTCTTC.